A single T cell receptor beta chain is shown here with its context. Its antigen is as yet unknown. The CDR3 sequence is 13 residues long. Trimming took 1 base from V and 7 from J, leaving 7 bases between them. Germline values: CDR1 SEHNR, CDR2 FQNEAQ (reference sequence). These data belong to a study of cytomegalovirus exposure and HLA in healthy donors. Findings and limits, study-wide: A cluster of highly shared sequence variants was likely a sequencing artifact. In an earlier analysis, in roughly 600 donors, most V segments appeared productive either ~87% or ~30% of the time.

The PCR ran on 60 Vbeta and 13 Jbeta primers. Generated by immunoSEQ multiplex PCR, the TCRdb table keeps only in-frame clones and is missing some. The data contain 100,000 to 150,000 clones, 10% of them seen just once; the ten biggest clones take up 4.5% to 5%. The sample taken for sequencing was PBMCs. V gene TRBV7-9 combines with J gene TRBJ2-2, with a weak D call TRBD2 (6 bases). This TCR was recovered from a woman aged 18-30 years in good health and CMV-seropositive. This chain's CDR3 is CASSLGRGGELFF. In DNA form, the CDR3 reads TGTGCCAGCAGCTTAGGGCGGGGCGGGGAGCTGTTTTTT.